A selection of T cell receptor beta chains follows, all from one sample in a study of T-cell memory formation after mild COVID-19. MiXCR, run by TCRdb on the 5' RACE reads, gives a single entry per CDR3 protein. Found here are roughly 100,000 distinct CDR3 sequences, more than 13% of them singletons; the top ten hold approximately 40%. The specimen was PBMCs or a T cell subset sorted from them (not recorded which). The source of these receptors is a man between 18 and 29 years old who had mild COVID-19 (a few samples of this study predate the infection). Cell type and time point are not known. CDR3s include the opening cysteine and the closing phenylalanine or tryptophan. Fields, in order: V gene, D gene, J gene, clone size, CDR3 protein, CDR3 DNA. A D gene is named only where the DNA matches it firmly. Size is stated for part of the rows, as once, few or many counts, or as a class when the clone is expanded.

v_call: TRBV7-3
d_call: TRBD1
j_call: TRBJ2-1
clone_size: .
cdr3_aa: CASSLKVIGTGVNEQFF
cdr3_nt: TGTGCCAGCAGCTTAAAGGTCATCGGGACAGGGGTAAATGAGCAGTTCTTC

v_call: TRBV4-3
d_call: .
j_call: TRBJ1-5
clone_size: few
cdr3_aa: CASSQSRGAPWPQHF
cdr3_nt: TGCGCCAGCAGCCAATCAAGGGGGGCGCCGTGGCCCCAGCATTTT

v_call: TRBV7-6
d_call: .
j_call: TRBJ1-1
clone_size: few
cdr3_aa: CASSRGGYKAEAFF
cdr3_nt: TGTGCCAGCAGTCGGGGGGGCTACAAGGCTGAAGCTTTCTTT

v_call: TRBV29-1
d_call: .
j_call: TRBJ1-1
clone_size: .
cdr3_aa: CSVRQNTEAFF
cdr3_nt: TGCAGCGTTCGGCAGAACACTGAAGCTTTCTTT

v_call: TRBV7-8
d_call: .
j_call: TRBJ2-3
clone_size: .
cdr3_aa: CASSLGPLDTQYF
cdr3_nt: TGTGCCAGCAGCTTGGGCCCATTAGATACGCAGTATTTT

v_call: TRBV20-1
d_call: .
j_call: TRBJ1-5
clone_size: .
cdr3_aa: CSARAMDTTSNQPQHF
cdr3_nt: TGCAGTGCTAGAGCCATGGACACTACTAGCAATCAGCCCCAGCATTTT

v_call: TRBV11-2
d_call: .
j_call: TRBJ2-2
clone_size: .
cdr3_aa: CASSLEVLWAPGELFF
cdr3_nt: TGTGCCAGCAGCTTAGAGGTTTTGTGGGCCCCAGGGGAGCTGTTTTTT

v_call: TRBV7-2
d_call: .
j_call: TRBJ2-3
clone_size: few
cdr3_aa: CASSTGAHSTDTQYF
cdr3_nt: TGTGCCAGCAGCACGGGAGCTCACAGCACAGATACGCAGTATTTT

v_call: TRBV6-2/TRBV6-3
d_call: TRBD1
j_call: TRBJ2-7
clone_size: many
cdr3_aa: CASSYSTGGYEQYF
cdr3_nt: TGTGCCAGCAGTTACTCGACAGGGGGCTACGAGCAGTACTTC

v_call: TRBV4-1
d_call: .
j_call: TRBJ1-1
clone_size: few
cdr3_aa: CASSQVGLDTEAFF
cdr3_nt: TGCGCCAGCAGCCAAGTGGGACTGGACACTGAAGCTTTCTTT

v_call: TRBV3-1
d_call: .
j_call: TRBJ2-5
clone_size: many
cdr3_aa: CASSQDEAVQETQYF
cdr3_nt: TGTGCCAGCAGCCAAGATGAGGCAGTCCAAGAGACCCAGTACTTC

v_call: TRBV7-9
d_call: .
j_call: TRBJ2-4
clone_size: few
cdr3_aa: CASEVREKNIQYF
cdr3_nt: TGTGCCAGCGAGGTCAGAGAGAAAAACATTCAGTACTTC